These 8 T cell receptor beta chains were all obtained from the same sample, sequenced in a study of shared clonotypes between healthy human individuals (dated by TCRdb to about 2020). The receptor library was made with the immunoSEQ multiplex PCR assay. The source is immuneACCESS, and TCRdb retained only in-frame sequences with V and J called. Part of the clones is not carried over; for the studies checked, unresolved V genes explain less than half of this, and the remainder is unexplained. The sample table records approximately 720,000 clones; about two thirds of these occur just once. Jointly, the top ten make up under 2% of the sample. Sequencing was performed on memory CD4+ T cells sorted from blood. The cell subset or site label of this sample denotes: CD45RA-negative fraction. These receptors were obtained from a woman aged 25-40 years in good health.

V is TRBV28 and J is TRBJ2-1; D remains ambiguous. V lost 6 bases and J lost 6, with 21 bases in between. The CDR3 totals 16 residues. Germline CDR1 reads MDHEN; CDR2 reads SYDVKM. This CDR3 reads CASSHQQNPSPNEQFF. The CDR3 DNA is TGTGCCAGCAGCCACCAACAGAACCCCAGCCCCAATGAGCAGTTCTTC.

This rearrangement joins TRBV28 to TRBJ2-3; 11 nucleotides match TRBD2. From germline, CDR1 is MDHEN and CDR2 SYDVKM. Trimming at V came to 7 bases and at J to 0 bases, leaving 9 bases not matched to a gene. CDR3 length equals 17 residues. CDR3 protein: CASTLAGGMRSTDTQYF. CDR3 DNA sequence: TGTGCCAGCACCTTAGCGGGAGGGATGCGGAGCACAGATACGCAGTATTTT.

Of note for this clone: Other DNA sequences from this sample encode an identical CDR3 as well. The rearrangement joins TRBV5-1 to TRBJ2-5, with 8 bases identical to TRBD1. V lost 2 bases, J lost 1 base, and 1 base stayed unmatched. Looked up from germline, CDR1 is SGHRS and CDR2 is YFSETQ. This CDR3 is 14 amino acids long. The CDR3 is CASSFQGAQETQYF. The DNA for the CDR3 is TGCGCCAGCAGCTTTCAGGGGGCCCAAGAGACCCAGTACTTC.

This chain connects TRBV2 to TRBJ2-7; D possibly uses TRBD1 or TRBD2 (6 bases each). Germline values: CDR1 SNHLY, CDR2 FYNNEI. The germline V and J ends were trimmed by 8 bases and 4 bases, with 21 bases remaining between them. The CDR3 runs to 15 residues. The CDR3 here is CASEGRGTSRYEQYF. CDR3 bases: TGTGCCAGCGAGGGACGGGGGACAAGCCGTTACGAGCAGTACTTC.

This clone was seen just once. The chain recombines TRBV30 with TRBJ1-3, with a possible D match to TRBD1 (6 bases). V shed 3 bases and J shed 3 bases, with 15 bases lying between them. The germline CDR1 and CDR2 sequences are GTSNPN and SVGIG (reference sequence). This CDR3 contains 15 residues. DNA for the CDR3: TGTGCCTGGAGGGGAGGGGGGATACTTGGAAACACCATATATTTT. Residues: CAWRGGGILGNTIYF.

This chain joins TRBV18 and TRBJ2-1; 9 nucleotides match TRBD2. The CDR3 covers 16 residues. Trimming took 1 base from V and 3 from J; bases not matched to a gene: 4. The germline V gene encodes CDR1 KGHSH and CDR2 LQKENI. The CDR3 region has the DNA TGTGCCAGCTCACCACTCCAGACTAGCGGCTACAATGAGCAGTTCTTC. Protein: CASSPLQTSGYNEQFF.

The chain uses TRBV7-9 and TRBJ2-2; 9 bases align to TRBD1. The CDR3 has 15 amino acids. The germline gives CDR1 SEHNR, CDR2 FQNEAQ (reference sequence). J gave up 4 bases and V 5 bases, and 5 bases lay outside the gene matches. The CDR3 region is CASSRGQGSTGELFF. CDR3 sequence (DNA): TGTGCCAGCAGCCGGGGACAGGGAAGCACCGGGGAGCTGTTTTTT.

Details on this clone: This CDR3 is also generated by other DNA sequences in the sample. The chain recombines TRBV6-5 with TRBJ1-1; 7 positions match TRBD1. The CDR3 loop spans 13 amino acids. The trim removed 6 bases at V and 5 bases at J, leaving 6 bases unmatched. Germline assignment: CDR1 MNHEY and CDR2 SVGAGI. CDR3 amino acids: CASRTTGVTEAFF. The CDR3 DNA reads as TGTGCCAGCAGGACCACAGGGGTTACTGAAGCTTTCTTT.